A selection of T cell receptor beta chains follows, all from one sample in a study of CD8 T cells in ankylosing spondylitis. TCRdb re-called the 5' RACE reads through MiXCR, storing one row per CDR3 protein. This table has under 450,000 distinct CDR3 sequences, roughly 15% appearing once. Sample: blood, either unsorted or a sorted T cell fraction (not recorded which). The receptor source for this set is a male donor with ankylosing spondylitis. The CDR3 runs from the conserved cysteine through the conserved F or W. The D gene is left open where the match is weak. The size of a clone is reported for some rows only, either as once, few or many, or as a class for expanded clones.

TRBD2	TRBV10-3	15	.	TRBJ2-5	CAISESPSSGETQYF	TGTGCCATCAGTGAGTCGCCGTCTAGCGGAGAGACCCAGTACTTC
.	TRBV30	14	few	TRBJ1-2	CAWSTGAANYGYTF	TGTGCCTGGAGTACAGGCGCTGCTAACTATGGCTACACCTTC
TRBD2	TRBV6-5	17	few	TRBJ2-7	CASSYSRSRGSTVEQYF	TGTGCCAGCAGTTACTCGAGAAGCCGCGGGAGTACGGTTGAGCAGTACTTC
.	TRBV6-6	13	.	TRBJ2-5	CASTPTGKETQYF	TGTGCCAGCACCCCAACAGGGAAGGAGACCCAGTACTTC
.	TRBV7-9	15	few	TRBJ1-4	CASSSDRGTNEKLFF	TGTGCCAGCAGCTCGGATCGGGGAACTAATGAAAAACTGTTTTTT
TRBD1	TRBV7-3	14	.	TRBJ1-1	CASSRQGQGTEAFF	TGTGCCAGCAGCCGACAGGGGCAGGGCACTGAAGCTTTCTTT
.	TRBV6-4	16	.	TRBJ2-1	CASSTQDRPPYNEQFF	TGTGCCAGCAGTACCCAAGACAGGCCTCCCTACAATGAGCAGTTCTTC
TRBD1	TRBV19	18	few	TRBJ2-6	CASSLLGTGSEGRNVLTF	TGTGCCAGTAGCCTACTAGGGACAGGGTCTGAAGGGAGAAACGTCCTGACTTTC
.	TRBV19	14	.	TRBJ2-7	CASSNQDGGYEQYF	TGTGCCAGTAGTAACCAGGACGGAGGCTACGAGCAGTACTTC
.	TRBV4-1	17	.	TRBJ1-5	CASSQGAGPYSNQPQHF	TGCGCCAGCAGCCAAGGGGCAGGGCCTTATAGCAATCAGCCCCAGCATTTT
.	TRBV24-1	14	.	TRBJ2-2	CATRAGGLTGELFF	TGTGCCACTCGGGCCGGGGGCTTGACCGGGGAGCTGTTTTTT
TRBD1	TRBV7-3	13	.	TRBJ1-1	CASSSYRGGEAFF	TGTGCCAGCAGCTCCTACAGGGGAGGTGAAGCTTTCTTT
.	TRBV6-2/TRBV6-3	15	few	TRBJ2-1	CASSSGWNSYNEQFF	TGTGCCAGCAGTTCTGGTTGGAACTCCTACAATGAGCAGTTCTTC
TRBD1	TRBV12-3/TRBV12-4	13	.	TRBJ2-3	CASRTGKADTQYF	TGTGCCAGCAGGACAGGGAAGGCAGATACGCAGTATTTT
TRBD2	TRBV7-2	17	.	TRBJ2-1	CASSSQILAGGDNEQFF	TGTGCCAGCAGCTCCCAGATCTTAGCGGGGGGGGACAATGAGCAGTTCTTC
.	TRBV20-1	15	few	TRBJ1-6	CSASSGPWGTSPLHF	TGCAGTGCTAGTAGCGGGCCTTGGGGTACTTCACCCCTCCACTTT
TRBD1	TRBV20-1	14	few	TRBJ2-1	CSAYSDRDYNEQFF	TGCAGTGCCTACTCCGACAGGGATTACAATGAGCAGTTCTTC
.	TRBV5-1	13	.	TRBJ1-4	CASRLGTNEKLFF	TGCGCCAGCAGACTCGGAACTAATGAAAAACTGTTTTTT
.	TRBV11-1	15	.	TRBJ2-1	CASSHNPSSYNEQFF	TGTGCCAGCAGCCACAACCCGAGCTCCTACAATGAGCAGTTCTTC
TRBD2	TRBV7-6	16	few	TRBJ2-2	CASNPLAGVDTGELFF	TGTGCCAGCAACCCACTAGCGGGAGTTGACACCGGGGAGCTGTTTTTT
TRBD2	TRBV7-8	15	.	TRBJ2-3	CASSGRTSGTDTQYF	TGTGCCAGCAGCGGACGGACTAGCGGGACAGATACGCAGTATTTT
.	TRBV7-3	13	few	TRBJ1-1	CASSSNPGTEAFF	TGTGCCAGCAGCTCCAATCCGGGGACTGAAGCTTTCTTT
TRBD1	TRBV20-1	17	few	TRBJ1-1	CSPGPLPGTAMNTEAFF	TGCAGTCCGGGACCCTTACCCGGGACAGCCATGAACACTGAAGCTTTCTTT
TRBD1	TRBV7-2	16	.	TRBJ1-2	CASSSFGGDRGYGYTF	TGTGCCAGCAGCTCCTTTGGGGGGGACAGGGGCTATGGCTACACCTTC
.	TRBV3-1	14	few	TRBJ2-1	CASSQGAFTNEQFF	TGTGCCAGCAGCCAAGGTGCATTCACTAATGAGCAGTTCTTC
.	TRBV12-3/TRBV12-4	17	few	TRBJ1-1	CASSFLLRTELDTEAFF	TGTGCCAGCAGTTTTTTGCTACGGACAGAGCTGGACACTGAAGCTTTCTTT
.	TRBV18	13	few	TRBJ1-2	CASSPDANYGYTF	TGTGCCAGCTCACCGGACGCTAACTATGGCTACACCTTC
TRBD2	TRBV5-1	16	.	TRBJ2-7	CASSSGLAGPTYEQYF	TGCGCCAGCAGCTCCGGACTAGCGGGACCAACCTACGAGCAGTACTTC